One and the same sample provided the 31 T cell receptor beta chains below, sequenced in a study of shared clonotypes between healthy human individuals. The protocol was immunoSEQ multiplex PCR, while the TCRdb copy is restricted to in-frame clones and leaves out a portion. Of hundreds of thousands of clones listed, around 77% are singletons. The sample taken for sequencing was PBMCs. These receptors were collected from a woman between 35 and 50 years old in good health. Some clones in this sample may be carry-over from other donors' samples.

J is TRBJ2-7 and V is TRBV30; D is unclear. The CDR3 is made up of 13 amino acids. Trimming cost V 3 bases and J 3 bases, with 12 bases left between them. Germline lookup yields CDR1 GTSNPN and CDR2 SVGIG (reference sequence). CDR3: CAWRGLGNYEQYF. As DNA, the CDR3 is TGTGCCTGGAGGGGATTGGGAAACTACGAGCAGTACTTC.

V is TRBV7-2 and J is TRBJ2-7; weak D call: TRBD1 (5 bases). The CDR3 spans 12 residues. V was pared by 7 bases and J by 3 bases, with 10 bases between. Germline CDR1 reads SGHTA; CDR2 reads FQGNSA. CDR3 DNA: TGTGCCAGCAATACGCAGGGCTACGAGCAGTACTTC. Residues: CASNTQGYEQYF.

In the case of this clone: This probably arose from a read error, given a far larger clone one base away. At the DNA level, this CDR3 is encoded by other sequences in the same sample as well. CDR3 sequence: CASSLPENSNQPQHF. The CDR3 coding sequence is TGTGCCAGCAGTTTACCAGAGAATAGCAATCAGCCCCAGCACTTT. The chain has TRBV28 and TRBJ1-5; D not resolved. Per germline, CDR1 MDHEN and CDR2 SYDVKM. The CDR3 is 15 amino acids.

This clone was detected only a few times. V gene TRBV2 combines with J gene TRBJ1-3; unclear D gene. The V gene's germline CDR1 is SNHLY and CDR2 FYNNEI. Trimming shortened V by 5 bases and J by 8 bases, and 13 bases separated the two germline ends. This CDR3 spans 13 amino acids. The CDR3 DNA reads as TGTGCCAGCAGTATCGAATCGGTAGACACCATATATTTT. This translates into CASSIESVDTIYF. The whole variable domain, filled in from reference TRBV2 and TRBJ1-3, reads EPEVTQTPSHQVTQMGQEVILRCVPISNHLYFYWYRQILGQKVEFLVSFYNNEISEKSEIFDDQFSVERPDGSNFTLKIRSTKLEDSAMYFCASSIESVDTIYFGEGSWLTVV.

This clone turned up a few times. This sequence joins TRBV7-3 and TRBJ2-7; D perhaps matches TRBD2 (5 bases). V gave up 5 bases and J gave up 9 bases, with 26 bases separating them. Per germline, CDR1 SGHTA and CDR2 FQGTGA. CDR3 size: 16 residues. The CDR3 is CASSLAYEASLRRQYF. Written as DNA, the CDR3 is TGTGCCAGCAGCCTAGCTTATGAGGCATCCCTACGACGGCAGTACTTC.

With respect to this clone: Mismatch with germline at one junction end may stem from a read error. V usage is TRBV7-8 and J usage is TRBJ1-5, with TRBD1 identical over 8 bases. The CDR3 has 14 residues. Germline V gene data show CDR1 as SGHVS and CDR2 as FQNEAQ. The CDR3 spells CASSSTGEGQPQHF. For the CDR3, the DNA is TGTGCTAGCAGCTCGACAGGGGAGGGTCAGCCCCAGCATTTT.

The table lists this clone with a few counts. Here the CDR3 DNA reads TGCGCCAGCAGTGACCGGACTGACAGCGAGCAGTACTTC. This codes for CASSDRTDSEQYF. The V call is TRBV10-1, the J call TRBJ2-7; D is possibly TRBD1 or TRBD2 (5 bases each). V gave up 3 bases and J gave up 6 bases, with 12 bases separating them. The CDR3 is 13 residues long. Germline values: CDR1 WNHNN, CDR2 SYGVQD (reference sequence).

The J gene is TRBJ2-3, the V gene TRBV10-3, with TRBD2 identical over 8 bases. Germline loops: CDR1 ENHRY, CDR2 SYGVKD. J lost 4 bases, V lost 4 bases, and 7 bases had no gene match. This CDR3 is 15 amino acids long. The CDR3 is CAISVSGSDADTQYF. CDR3 coding DNA: TGTGCCATCAGTGTCAGCGGGAGCGACGCAGATACGCAGTATTTT.

Only one count was recorded for this clone. V is TRBV7-3 and J is TRBJ1-1; 9 bases line up with TRBD1. Germline CDR1 SGHTA, CDR2 FQGTGA. CDR3 size: 15 residues. J was trimmed by 9 bases and V by 5 bases; bases with no gene match: 13. The CDR3 coding sequence is TGTGCCAGCAGCGCCAGTGGGGGACAGGGAGGCAAAGCTTTCTTT. This codes for CASSASGGQGGKAFF.

V is TRBV7-9 and J is TRBJ2-7, with 8 bases lining up with TRBD1. The CDR3 runs 14 residues. Trimming removed 5 bases from V and 7 bases from J; junction bases left unmatched: 10. Germline V CDR1 and CDR2: SEHNR, FQNEAQ (reference sequence). This CDR3 is CASSPGQVAWEQYF. CDR3 in DNA: TGTGCCAGCAGCCCGGGACAGGTGGCCTGGGAGCAGTACTTC.

The V call is TRBV30, the J call TRBJ1-2, with D possibly TRBD1 on 5 matching bases. Trimming cost V 3 bases and J 11 bases, with 13 bases left between them. The CDR3 consists of 11 residues. CDR1 is GTSNPN, CDR2 SVGIG, per germline (reference sequence). The CDR3 DNA reads TGTGCCTGGAGCCCAGGCAGGGTTTACACCTTC. It specifies CAWSPGRVYTF.

This clone was found once. The V call is TRBV5-1, the J call TRBJ1-1; D possibly corresponds to TRBD1 (6 bases). CDR1 and CDR2 (germline): SGHRS, YFSETQ. This CDR3 spans 14 amino acids. V was trimmed by 4 bases and J by 4 bases, leaving 14 bases between them. CDR3 in amino acids: CASSLGSGVTEAFF. In nucleotides, the CDR3 is TGCGCCAGCAGCCTAGGGTCAGGGGTCACTGAAGCTTTCTTT.

The genes are TRBV5-4 and TRBJ2-5; no clear D gene. The germline CDR1 and CDR2 sequences are SGHNT and YYREEE (reference sequence). The CDR3 loop spans 13 amino acids. Trimming removed 4 bases at V and 2 bases at J, with 9 bases between. CDR3 loop: CASSVPVQETQYF. As DNA, the CDR3 is TGTGCCAGCAGCGTCCCAGTGCAAGAGACCCAGTACTTC. The whole variable domain, filled in from reference TRBV5-4 and TRBJ2-5, reads ETGVTQSPTHLIKTRGQQVTLRCSSQSGHNTVSWYQQALGQGPQFIFQYYREEENGRGNFPPRFSGLQFPNYSSELNVNALELDDSALYLCASSVPVQETQYFGPGTRLLVL.

The chain combines TRBV15 with TRBJ1-2; no definite D call. This CDR3 spans 12 amino acids. Germline-derived CDR1 and CDR2 are LNHNV and YYDKDF (reference sequence). The V end was cut by 8 bases, the J end by 0 bases, with 7 bases between. CDR3: CATWVANYGYTF. As DNA, the CDR3 is TGTGCCACCTGGGTAGCTAACTATGGCTACACCTTC.

This clone was seen only once. The V and J genes are TRBV6-9 and TRBJ2-7, with TRBD2 matching 7 bases. The CDR3 has 16 amino acids. J was trimmed by 0 bases and V by 5 bases; bases with no gene match: 10. From germline, CDR1 is MNHGY and CDR2 SVAAGI. Here the CDR3 DNA reads TGTGCCAGCAGTAACAAAACTAGCGAAGGCTCCTACGAGCAGTACTTC. This translates into CASSNKTSEGSYEQYF.

There are a few counts of this clone. J is TRBJ1-2 and V is TRBV19, with a tentative D call TRBD1 (6 bases). Germline CDR1 is LNHDA and CDR2 is SQIVND (reference sequence). The CDR3 length is 13 residues. V was cut by 7 bases and J by 8 bases, with 17 bases left in between. The CDR3 DNA follows: TGTGCCAGTACCTACCTACAGGGCGACGGCTACACCTTC. Protein sequence: CASTYLQGDGYTF.

The J gene is TRBJ2-7, the V gene TRBV6-6; 9 bases fit TRBD2. The ends lost 6 bases at V and 3 bases at J; junction bases unmatched: 6. CDR3 length: 14 amino acids. The germline V gene encodes CDR1 MNHNY and CDR2 SVGAGI (reference sequence). CDR3 amino acids: CASRLAGENYEQYF. As DNA, the CDR3 is TGTGCCAGCAGATTAGCGGGAGAGAACTACGAGCAGTACTTC.

This clone was counted many times. CDR3 amino acids: CASSLSRTNEQFF. The DNA of the CDR3 is TGTGCCAGCAGCTTATCCAGGACCAATGAGCAGTTCTTC. The gene calls are TRBV7-2 and TRBJ2-1; D is unresolved. V was shortened by 2 bases and J by 6 bases, with 8 bases between the two germline ends. Per the germline V gene, CDR1 is SGHTA and CDR2 is FQGNSA. The CDR3 length is 13 residues.

Concerning this clone itself: The likely explanation is a read error, given a far larger clone one base away. The chain employs TRBV30 and TRBJ1-1; tentatively, D is TRBD1 (5 bases). This CDR3 comprises 13 residues. CDR1 is GTSNPN and CDR2 is SVGIG in the germline V gene (reference sequence). CDR3 sequence (DNA): TGTGCCTGGAGTCCGGGACGTAACACTGAAGCTCTCTTT. Translation gives CAWSPGRNTEALF.

As concerns this clone: A read error likely explains this, since a far larger clone differs by one base. The chain links TRBV7-7 to TRBJ2-2; D possibly corresponds to TRBD2 (5 bases). CDR1 is SSHAT and CDR2 is FNYEAQ in the germline V gene (reference sequence). CDR3 length: 12 residues. The DNA for the CDR3 is TGTGCCAGCAGCTCTGCTTCCGGGGAGCCGTTTTTT. Its translation: CASSSASGEPFF.

The chain couples TRBV9 to TRBJ2-1; D gene uncertain. V gave up 0 bases and J gave up 4 bases, with 11 bases separating them. This CDR3 contains 15 residues. Germline CDR1 SGDLS, CDR2 YYNGEE. The chain's CDR3 is CASSVGVVLYNEQFF. For the CDR3, the DNA is TGTGCCAGCAGCGTAGGGGTAGTCCTTTACAATGAGCAGTTCTTC.

For this clone: The same CDR3 can be traced to other DNA sequences in this sample. The chain is built from TRBV7-2 and TRBJ2-1; unclear D gene. Germline lookup yields CDR1 SGHTA and CDR2 FQGNSA. CDR3 length equals 15 residues. V lost 1 base and J lost 1, with 8 bases in between. The CDR3 reads CASSLGGGSYNEQFF. Here the CDR3 DNA reads TGTGCCAGCAGCTTAGGTGGCGGTTCCTACAATGAGCAGTTCTTC.

This sequence joins TRBV7-9 and TRBJ2-2; D tentatively reads TRBD1 or TRBD2 (6 bases each). Germline V gene lookup returns CDR1 SEHNR and CDR2 FQNEAQ (reference sequence). The CDR3 has 16 residues. Deletions cut 1 base from V and 2 bases from J, with 11 bases between. The CDR3 is CASSLGGASNTGELFF. The CDR3, as DNA: TGTGCCAGCAGCTTAGGGGGGGCGAGTAACACCGGGGAGCTGTTTTTT.

The chain has TRBV9 and TRBJ2-1; D might be TRBD1 (5 bases). The V end lost 0 bases, the J end lost 6 bases, and 13 bases lay between the germline ends. There are 15 residues in the CDR3. From germline, CDR1 is SGDLS and CDR2 YYNGEE. CDR3 sequence reads: CASSVEGLVLNEQFF. The CDR3 DNA follows: TGTGCCAGCAGCGTAGAGGGGCTAGTACTCAATGAGCAGTTCTTC.

In this sample, this clone turned up once. J is TRBJ2-3 and V is TRBV6-1; D unclear. Germline loops: CDR1 MNHNS, CDR2 SASEGT. The V end lost 1 base, the J end lost 2 bases, and 10 bases lay between the germline ends. There are 15 residues in the CDR3. DNA for the CDR3: TGTGCCAGCAGTGAAGGTGTCGGATTCACAGATACGCAGTATTTT. It translates to CASSEGVGFTDTQYF.

The genes are TRBV7-2 and TRBJ2-7, with TRBD1 identical over 7 bases. After removal of 3 bases from V and 3 bases from J, the junction contained 5 bases not matched to a gene. The CDR3 has 14 amino acids. Per the germline V gene, CDR1 is SGHTA and CDR2 is FQGNSA. The CDR3 loop is CASSFNTGDYEQYF. CDR3 bases: TGTGCCAGCAGCTTTAACACAGGGGACTACGAGCAGTACTTC.

The chain joins TRBV25-1 to TRBJ1-1; perhaps TRBD1 as D (6 bases). V was clipped by 1 base and J by 6 bases, with 18 bases between them. The CDR3 totals 16 residues. Germline loops: CDR1 MGHDK, CDR2 SYGVNS. CDR3 amino acids: CASSESLGRGHSEAFF. CDR3 nucleotide sequence: TGTGCCAGCAGTGAATCCCTCGGCAGGGGACACTCTGAAGCTTTCTTT.

This clone showed up just a few times. The gene calls are TRBV29-1 and TRBJ2-5; 10 nucleotides line up with TRBD2. TRBJ2-7 matches the DNA end more closely, so the J call is doubtful. The CDR3 consists of 15 residues. Germline CDR1 reads SQVTM; CDR2 reads ANQGSEA. CDR3 nucleotides: TGCAGCGTTGGGAGCGCTAGCGGGAGTCTCGCCGAGCAGTACTTC. Translating it yields CSVGSASGSLAEQYF.

This sequence joins TRBV19 and TRBJ1-1; 7 nucleotides agree with TRBD1. The CDR3 loop spans 13 amino acids. CDR1 is LNHDA and CDR2 is SQIVND in the germline V gene (reference sequence). V lost 0 bases to trimming and J lost 8 bases; unmatched junction nucleotides: 3. This CDR3 is CASSIDPDREAFF. CDR3 DNA: TGTGCCAGTAGTATAGATCCGGACAGGGAAGCTTTCTTT.

V and J are TRBV19 and TRBJ2-7; 7 bases agree with TRBD2. In germline, CDR1 is LNHDA, CDR2 SQIVND (reference sequence). CDR3 size: 17 residues. With V trimmed by 5 bases and J by 3 bases, 16 bases remained unmatched. The CDR3 here is CASSLGLAAPRDYEQYF. The CDR3 nucleotides read TGTGCCAGTAGTCTTGGGCTAGCGGCACCGAGGGACTACGAGCAGTACTTC. Using reference TRBV19 and TRBJ2-7 for the parts outside the CDR3, the full variable domain is DGGITQSPKYLFRKEGQNVTLSCEQNLNHDAMYWYRQDPGQGLRLIYYSQIVNDFQKGDIAEGYSVSREKKESFPLTVTSAQKNPTAFYLCASSLGLAAPRDYEQYFGPGTRLTVT.

This rearrangement joins TRBV27 to TRBJ1-4; 8 bases are a match to TRBD1. Germline lookup yields CDR1 MNHEY and CDR2 SMNVEV (reference sequence). V trimming: 4 bases; J trimming: 7 bases; junction bases outside the gene matches: 5. CDR3 length equals 14 residues. CDR3 nucleotides: TGTGCCAGCAGTTGGACAGGGCGGGCTGAAAAACTGTTTTTT. Translation: CASSWTGRAEKLFF.